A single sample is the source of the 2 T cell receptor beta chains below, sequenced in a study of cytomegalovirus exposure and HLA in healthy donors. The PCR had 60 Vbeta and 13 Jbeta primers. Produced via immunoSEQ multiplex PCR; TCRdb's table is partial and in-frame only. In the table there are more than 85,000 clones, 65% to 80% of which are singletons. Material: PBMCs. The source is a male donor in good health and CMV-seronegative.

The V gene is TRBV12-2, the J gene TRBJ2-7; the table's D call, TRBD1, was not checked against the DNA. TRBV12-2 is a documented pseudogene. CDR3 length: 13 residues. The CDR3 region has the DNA TGTGCAAGTCGCTCCGACATCCCCTACGAGCAGTACTTC. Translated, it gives CASRSDIPYEQYF.

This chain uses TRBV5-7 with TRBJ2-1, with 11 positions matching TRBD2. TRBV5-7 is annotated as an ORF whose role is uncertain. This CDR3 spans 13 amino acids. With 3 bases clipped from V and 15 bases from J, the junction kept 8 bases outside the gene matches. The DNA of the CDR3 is TGTGCCAGCAGCTCGGAACTAGCGGGAGAGGGGTTCTTC. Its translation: CASSSELAGEGFF.